This T cell receptor (beta chain) was captured by sequencing in a study of Graves' ophthalmopathy and Graves' hyperthyroidism. Per germline, CDR1 DFQATT and CDR2 SNEGSKA (reference sequence). The CDR3 covers 15 residues. J was trimmed by 4 bases and V by 6 bases; bases with no gene match: 6. Amplified TCR beta CDR3 regions were obtained using RNA transcripts as template. First-round RT-PCR relied on HTBI primers, and a second-round multiplex PCR came next. TCRdb passed the multiplex PCR reads through MiXCR, listing each CDR3 protein once. The sample holds 650,000 to 800,000 distinct CDR3 sequences, roughly 41% seen once. This clonotype was counted only a few times.

The TCR originated in an adult man with Graves' ophthalmopathy. The rearrangement uses TRBV20-1 and TRBJ2-2; TRBD2 matches 12 bases. The source material was peripheral blood. Here the CDR3 DNA reads TGCAGTGCCACCTCTAGCGGGGGGGGCACCGGGGAGCTGTTTTTT. Translated, it gives CSATSSGGGTGELFF.